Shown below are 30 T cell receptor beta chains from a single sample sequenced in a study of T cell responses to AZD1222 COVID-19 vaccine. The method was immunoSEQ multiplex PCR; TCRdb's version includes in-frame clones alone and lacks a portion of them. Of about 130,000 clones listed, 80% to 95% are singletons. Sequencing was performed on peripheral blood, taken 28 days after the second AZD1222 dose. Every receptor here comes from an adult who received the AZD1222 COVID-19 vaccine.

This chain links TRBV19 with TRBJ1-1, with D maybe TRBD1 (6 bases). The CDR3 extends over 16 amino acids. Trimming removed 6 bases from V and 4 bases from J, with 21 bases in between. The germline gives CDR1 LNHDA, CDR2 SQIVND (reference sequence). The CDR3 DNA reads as TGTGCCAGTAGCACTTACCCGGGGGGGGGCGGCACTGAAGCTTTCTTT. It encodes CASSTYPGGGGTEAFF.

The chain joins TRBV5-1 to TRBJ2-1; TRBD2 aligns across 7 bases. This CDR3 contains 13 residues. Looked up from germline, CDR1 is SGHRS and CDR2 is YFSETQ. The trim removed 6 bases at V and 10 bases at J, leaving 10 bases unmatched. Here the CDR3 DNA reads TGCGCCAGCACCAGTGGGGGGGTAGGAGAGCAGTTCTTC. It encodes CASTSGGVGEQFF.

The CDR3 loop reads CASSVEVETGQYF. CDR3 DNA: TGTGCCAGCAGCGTAGAAGTGGAGACTGGGCAGTACTTC. The V and J genes are TRBV9 and TRBJ2-7; D is uncertain. V was trimmed by 0 bases and J by 9 bases, leaving 13 bases between them. This CDR3 spans 13 amino acids. Germline values: CDR1 SGDLS, CDR2 YYNGEE.

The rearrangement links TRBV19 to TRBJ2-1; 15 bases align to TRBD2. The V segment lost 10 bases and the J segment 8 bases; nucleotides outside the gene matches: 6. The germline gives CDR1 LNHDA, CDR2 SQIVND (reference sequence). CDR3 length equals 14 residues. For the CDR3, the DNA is TGTGCCACCGGACTAGCGGGAGGGCCGGATGAGCAGTTCTTC. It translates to CATGLAGGPDEQFF. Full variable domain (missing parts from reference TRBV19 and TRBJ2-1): DGGITQSPKYLFRKEGQNVTLSCEQNLNHDAMYWYRQDPGQGLRLIYYSQIVNDFQKGDIAEGYSVSREKKESFPLTVTSAQKNPTAFYLCATGLAGGPDEQFFGPGTRLTVL.

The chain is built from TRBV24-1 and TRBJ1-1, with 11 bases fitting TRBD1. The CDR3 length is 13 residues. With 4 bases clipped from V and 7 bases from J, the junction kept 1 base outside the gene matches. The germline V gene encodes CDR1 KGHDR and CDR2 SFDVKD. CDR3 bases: TGTGCCACCAGTGAGGGACAGGGGGTTGAAGCTTTCTTT. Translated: CATSEGQGVEAFF.

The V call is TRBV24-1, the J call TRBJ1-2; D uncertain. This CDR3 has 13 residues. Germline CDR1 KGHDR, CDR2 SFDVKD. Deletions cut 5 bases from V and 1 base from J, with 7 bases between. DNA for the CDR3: TGTGCCACCAGTGTGGGTAATAACTATGGCTACACCTTC. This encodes CATSVGNNYGYTF.

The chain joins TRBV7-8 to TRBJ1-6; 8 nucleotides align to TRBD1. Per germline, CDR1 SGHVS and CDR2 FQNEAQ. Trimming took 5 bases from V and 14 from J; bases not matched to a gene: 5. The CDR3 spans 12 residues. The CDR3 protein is CASSPGGQALHF. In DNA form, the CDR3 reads TGTGCCAGCAGCCCGGGGGGACAGGCCCTCCACTTT.

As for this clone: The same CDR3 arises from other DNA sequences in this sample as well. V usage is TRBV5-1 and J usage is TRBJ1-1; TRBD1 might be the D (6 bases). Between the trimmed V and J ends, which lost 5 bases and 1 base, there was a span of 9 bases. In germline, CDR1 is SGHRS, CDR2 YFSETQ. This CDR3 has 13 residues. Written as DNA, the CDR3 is TGCGCCAGCAGGGAAGGGGGGAACACTGAAGCTTTCTTT. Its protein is CASREGGNTEAFF. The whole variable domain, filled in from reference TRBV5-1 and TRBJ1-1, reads KAGVTQTPRYLIKTRGQQVTLSCSPISGHRSVSWYQQTPGQGLQFLFEYFSETQRNKGNFPGRFSGRQFSNSRSEMNVSTLELGDSALYLCASREGGNTEAFFGQGTRLTVV.

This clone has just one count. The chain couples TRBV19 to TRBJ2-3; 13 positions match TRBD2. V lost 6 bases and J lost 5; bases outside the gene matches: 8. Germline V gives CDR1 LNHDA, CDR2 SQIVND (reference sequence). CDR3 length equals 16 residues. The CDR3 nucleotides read TGTGCCAGTAGCGGAGGACTAGCGGGGGTTGTAGATACGCAGTATTTT. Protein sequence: CASSGGLAGVVDTQYF. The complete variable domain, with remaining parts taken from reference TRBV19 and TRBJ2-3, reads DGGITQSPKYLFRKEGQNVTLSCEQNLNHDAMYWYRQDPGQGLRLIYYSQIVNDFQKGDIAEGYSVSREKKESFPLTVTSAQKNPTAFYLCASSGGLAGVVDTQYFGPGTRLTVL.

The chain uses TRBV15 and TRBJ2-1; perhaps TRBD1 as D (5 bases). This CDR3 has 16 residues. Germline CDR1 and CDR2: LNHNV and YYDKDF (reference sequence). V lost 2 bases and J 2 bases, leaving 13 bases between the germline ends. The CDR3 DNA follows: TGTGCCACCAGCAGACCTGACAGAGACCCCTACAATGAGCAGTTCTTC. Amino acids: CATSRPDRDPYNEQFF.

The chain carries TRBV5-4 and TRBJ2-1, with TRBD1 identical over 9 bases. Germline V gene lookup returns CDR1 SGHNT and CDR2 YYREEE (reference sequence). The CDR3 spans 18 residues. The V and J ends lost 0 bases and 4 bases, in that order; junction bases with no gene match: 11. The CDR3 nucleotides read TGTGCCAGCAGCTTGGCCGTTTTCGTGGACAGGGGATACAATGAGCAGTTCTTC. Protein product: CASSLAVFVDRGYNEQFF.

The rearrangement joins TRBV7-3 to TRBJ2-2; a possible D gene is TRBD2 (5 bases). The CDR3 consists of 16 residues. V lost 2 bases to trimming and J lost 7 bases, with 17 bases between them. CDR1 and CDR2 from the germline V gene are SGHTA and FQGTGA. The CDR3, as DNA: TGTGCCAGCAGCTTAGGATCGTCGGGGAAGGTCGGGGAGCTGTTTTTT. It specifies CASSLGSSGKVGELFF.

CDR3 bases: TGTGCCAGCAGCGGCCGGGAAGGGAGGTATGGTGAGCAGTACTTC. Its protein product is CASSGREGRYGEQYF. The chain links TRBV9 to TRBJ2-7; D might be TRBD2 (6 bases). The CDR3 consists of 15 residues. Germline V gives CDR1 SGDLS, CDR2 YYNGEE. V was pared by 3 bases and J by 7 bases, with 20 bases between.

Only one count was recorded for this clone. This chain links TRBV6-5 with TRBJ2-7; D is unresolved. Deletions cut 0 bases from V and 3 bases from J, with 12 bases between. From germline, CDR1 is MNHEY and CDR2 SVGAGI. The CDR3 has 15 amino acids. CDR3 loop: CASSYSRGLHYEQYF. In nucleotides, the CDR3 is TGTGCCAGCAGTTACTCTCGCGGCCTACACTACGAGCAGTACTTC.

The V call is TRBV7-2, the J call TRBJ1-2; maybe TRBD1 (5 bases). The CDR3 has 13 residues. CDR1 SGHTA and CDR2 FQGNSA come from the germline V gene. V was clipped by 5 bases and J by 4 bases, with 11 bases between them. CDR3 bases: TGTGCCAGCAGCGCAGGGATCGGCTATGGCTACACCTTC. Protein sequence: CASSAGIGYGYTF.

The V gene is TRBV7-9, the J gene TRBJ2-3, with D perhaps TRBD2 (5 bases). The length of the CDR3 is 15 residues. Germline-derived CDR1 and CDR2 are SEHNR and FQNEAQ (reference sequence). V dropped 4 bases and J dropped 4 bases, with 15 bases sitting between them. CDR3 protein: CASSSSSYTPDTQYF. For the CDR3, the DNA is TGTGCCAGCAGCTCCTCTAGCTATACCCCAGATACGCAGTATTTT.

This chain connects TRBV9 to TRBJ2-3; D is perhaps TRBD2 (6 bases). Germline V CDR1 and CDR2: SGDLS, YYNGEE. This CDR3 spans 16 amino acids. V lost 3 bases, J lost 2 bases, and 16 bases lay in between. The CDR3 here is CASSAWGDSHTDTQYF. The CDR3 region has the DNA TGTGCCAGCAGCGCCTGGGGGGACTCCCACACAGATACGCAGTATTTT.

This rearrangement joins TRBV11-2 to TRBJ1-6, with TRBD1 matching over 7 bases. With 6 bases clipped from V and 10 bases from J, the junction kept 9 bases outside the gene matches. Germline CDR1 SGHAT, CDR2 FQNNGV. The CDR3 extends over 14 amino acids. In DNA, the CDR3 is TGTGCCAGCAGACGACAGGGAATAGGATCACCCCTCCACTTT. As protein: CASRRQGIGSPLHF.

CDR3 nucleotide sequence: TGCAGTGCTAGTGGCTCGGAGGGGGAGACCCAGTACTTC. It is translated as CSASGSEGETQYF. This chain connects TRBV20-1 to TRBJ2-5, with a weak D call TRBD2 (6 bases). Trimming removed 3 bases at V and 5 bases at J, with 13 bases between. In germline, CDR1 is DFQATT, CDR2 SNEGSKA (reference sequence). The CDR3 consists of 13 residues.

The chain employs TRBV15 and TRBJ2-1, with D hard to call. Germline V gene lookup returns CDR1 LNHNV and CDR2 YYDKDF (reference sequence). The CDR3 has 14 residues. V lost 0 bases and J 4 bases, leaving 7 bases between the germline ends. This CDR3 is CATSRDLKYNEQFF. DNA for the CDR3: TGTGCCACCAGCAGAGATCTAAAGTACAATGAGCAGTTCTTC. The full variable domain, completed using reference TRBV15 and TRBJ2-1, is DAMVIQNPRYQVTQFGKPVTLSCSQTLNHNVMYWYQQKSSQAPKLLFHYYDKDFNNEADTPDNFQSRRPNTSFCFLDIRSPGLGDTAMYLCATSRDLKYNEQFFGPGTRLTVL.

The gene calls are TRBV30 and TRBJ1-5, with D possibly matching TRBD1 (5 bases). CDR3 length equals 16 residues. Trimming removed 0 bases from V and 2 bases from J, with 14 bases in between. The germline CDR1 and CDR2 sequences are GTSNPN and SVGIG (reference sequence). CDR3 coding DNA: TGTGCCTGGAGTGTACTTGGGGGAGAGGGCAATCAGCCCCAGCATTTT. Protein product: CAWSVLGGEGNQPQHF.

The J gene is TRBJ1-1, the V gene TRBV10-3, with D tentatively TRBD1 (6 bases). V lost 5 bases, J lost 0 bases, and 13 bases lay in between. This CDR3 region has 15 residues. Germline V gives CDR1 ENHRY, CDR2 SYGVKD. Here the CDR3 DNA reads TGTGCCATCAGTCAGGGGACATACGTGAACACTGAAGCTTTCTTT. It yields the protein CAISQGTYVNTEAFF.

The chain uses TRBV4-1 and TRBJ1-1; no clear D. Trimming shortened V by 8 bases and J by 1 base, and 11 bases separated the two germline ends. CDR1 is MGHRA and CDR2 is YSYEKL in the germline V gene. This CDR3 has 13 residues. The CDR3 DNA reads TGCGCCAGCTCCTCGAGGGAGAACACTGAAGCTTTCTTT. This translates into CASSSRENTEAFF.

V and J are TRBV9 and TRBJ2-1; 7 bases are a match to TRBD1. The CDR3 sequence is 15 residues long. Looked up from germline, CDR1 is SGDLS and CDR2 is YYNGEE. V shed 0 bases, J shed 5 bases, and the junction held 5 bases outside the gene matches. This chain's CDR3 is CASSVGTGVDNEQFF. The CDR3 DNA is TGTGCCAGCAGCGTAGGTACAGGGGTTGACAATGAGCAGTTCTTC.

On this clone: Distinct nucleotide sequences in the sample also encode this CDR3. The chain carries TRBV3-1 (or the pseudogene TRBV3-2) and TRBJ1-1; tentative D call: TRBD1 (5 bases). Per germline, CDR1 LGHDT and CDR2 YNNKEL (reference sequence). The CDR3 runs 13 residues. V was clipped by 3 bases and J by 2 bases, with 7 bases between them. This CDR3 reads CASSQGGNTEAFF. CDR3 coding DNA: TGTGCCAGCAGCCAGGGGGGTAACACTGAAGCTTTCTTT.

The CDR3: CASFGLGTGVNTEAFF. Written as DNA, the CDR3 is TGTGCCAGTTTCGGTCTCGGGACAGGGGTGAACACTGAAGCTTTCTTT. This sequence joins TRBV7-3 and TRBJ1-1; 10 bases match TRBD1. CDR1 SGHTA and CDR2 FQGTGA come from the germline V gene. With V trimmed by 9 bases and J by 0 bases, 10 bases remained unmatched. The CDR3 consists of 16 residues. Drawing the rest from reference TRBV7-3 and TRBJ1-1, the complete variable domain is GAGVSQTPSNKVTEKGKYVELRCDPISGHTALYWYRQSLGQGPEFLIYFQGTGAADDSGLPNDRFFAVRPEGSVSTLKIQRTERGDSAVYLCASFGLGTGVNTEAFFGQGTRLTVV.

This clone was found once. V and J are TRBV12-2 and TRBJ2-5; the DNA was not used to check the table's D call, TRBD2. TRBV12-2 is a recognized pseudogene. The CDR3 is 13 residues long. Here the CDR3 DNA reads TGTGCAAGTCGCCCCCGGGGGGAGGAGACCCAGTACTTC. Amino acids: CASRPRGEETQYF.

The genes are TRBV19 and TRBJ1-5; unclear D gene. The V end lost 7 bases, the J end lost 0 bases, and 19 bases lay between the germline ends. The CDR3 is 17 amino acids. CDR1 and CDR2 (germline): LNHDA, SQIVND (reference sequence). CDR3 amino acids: CASITPNRRYSNQPQHF. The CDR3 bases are TGTGCCAGTATTACCCCAAACCGTCGTTATAGCAATCAGCCCCAGCATTTT.

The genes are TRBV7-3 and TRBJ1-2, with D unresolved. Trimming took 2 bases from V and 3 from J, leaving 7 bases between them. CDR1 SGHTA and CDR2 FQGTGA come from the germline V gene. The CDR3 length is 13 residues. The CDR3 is CASSLEEYYGYTF. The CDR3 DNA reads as TGTGCCAGCAGCTTAGAGGAGTACTATGGCTACACCTTC.

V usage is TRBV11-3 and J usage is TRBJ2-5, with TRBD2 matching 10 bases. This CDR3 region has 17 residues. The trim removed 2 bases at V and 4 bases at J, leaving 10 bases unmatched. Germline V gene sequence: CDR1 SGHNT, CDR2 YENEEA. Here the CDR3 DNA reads TGTGCCAGCAGCTTATGGTCCAGCGGGGGGGCCAGAGAGACCCAGTACTTC. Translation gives CASSLWSSGGARETQYF. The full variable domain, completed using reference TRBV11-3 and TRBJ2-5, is EAGVVQSPRYKIIEKKQPVAFWCNPISGHNTLYWYLQNLGQGPELLIRYENEEAVDDSQLPKDRFSAERLKGVDSTLKIQPAELGDSAVYLCASSLWSSGGARETQYFGPGTRLLVL.